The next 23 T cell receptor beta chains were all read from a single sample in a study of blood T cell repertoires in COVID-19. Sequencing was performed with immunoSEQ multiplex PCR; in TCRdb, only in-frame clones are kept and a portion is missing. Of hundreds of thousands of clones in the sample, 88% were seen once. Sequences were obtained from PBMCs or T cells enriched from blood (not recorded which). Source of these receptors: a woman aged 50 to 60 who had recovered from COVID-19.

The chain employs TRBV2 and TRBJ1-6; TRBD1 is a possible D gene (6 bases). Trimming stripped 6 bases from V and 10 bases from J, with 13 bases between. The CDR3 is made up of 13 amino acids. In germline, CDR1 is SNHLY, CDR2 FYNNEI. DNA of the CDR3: TGTGCCAGCAGGGGAAGGGGGAACTCACCCCTCCACTTT. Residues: CASRGRGNSPLHF.

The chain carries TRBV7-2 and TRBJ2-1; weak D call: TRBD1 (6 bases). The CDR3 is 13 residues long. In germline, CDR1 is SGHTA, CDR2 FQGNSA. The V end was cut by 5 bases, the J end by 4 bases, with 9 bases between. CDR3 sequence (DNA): TGTGCCAGCAGCAGGGGGTTTTACAATGAGCAGTTCTTC. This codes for CASSRGFYNEQFF. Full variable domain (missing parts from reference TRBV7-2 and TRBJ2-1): GAGVSQSPSNKVTEKGKDVELRCDPISGHTALYWYRQSLGQGLEFLIYFQGNSAPDKSGLPSDRFSAERTGGSVSTLTIQRTQQEDSAVYLCASSRGFYNEQFFGPGTRLTVL.

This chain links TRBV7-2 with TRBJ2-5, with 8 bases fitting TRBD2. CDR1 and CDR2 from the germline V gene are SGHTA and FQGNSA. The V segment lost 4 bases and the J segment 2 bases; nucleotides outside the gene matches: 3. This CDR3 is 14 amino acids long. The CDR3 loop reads CASSSERGQETQYF. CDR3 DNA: TGTGCCAGCAGCTCCGAGCGGGGGCAAGAGACCCAGTACTTC. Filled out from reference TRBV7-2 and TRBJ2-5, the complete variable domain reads GAGVSQSPSNKVTEKGKDVELRCDPISGHTALYWYRQSLGQGLEFLIYFQGNSAPDKSGLPSDRFSAERTGGSVSTLTIQRTQQEDSAVYLCASSSERGQETQYFGPGTRLLVL.

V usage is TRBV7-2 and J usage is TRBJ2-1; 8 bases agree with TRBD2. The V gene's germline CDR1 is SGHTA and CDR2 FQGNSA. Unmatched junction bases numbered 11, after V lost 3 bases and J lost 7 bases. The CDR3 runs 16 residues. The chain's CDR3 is CASSFISGKVNNEQFF. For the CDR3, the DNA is TGTGCCAGCAGCTTCATTAGCGGGAAAGTTAATAATGAGCAGTTCTTC.

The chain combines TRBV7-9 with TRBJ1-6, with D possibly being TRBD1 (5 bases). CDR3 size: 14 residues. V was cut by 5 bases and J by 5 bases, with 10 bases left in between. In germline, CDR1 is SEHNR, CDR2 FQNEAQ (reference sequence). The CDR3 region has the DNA TGTGCCAGCAGCGCCGACAGTGATAATTCACCCCTCCACTTT. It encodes CASSADSDNSPLHF.

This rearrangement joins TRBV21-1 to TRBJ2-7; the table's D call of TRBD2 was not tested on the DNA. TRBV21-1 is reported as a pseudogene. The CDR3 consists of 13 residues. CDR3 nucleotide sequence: TGTGCCAGCAGCCTTATCGAGAGAAACGAGCAGTACTTC. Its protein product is CASSLIERNEQYF.

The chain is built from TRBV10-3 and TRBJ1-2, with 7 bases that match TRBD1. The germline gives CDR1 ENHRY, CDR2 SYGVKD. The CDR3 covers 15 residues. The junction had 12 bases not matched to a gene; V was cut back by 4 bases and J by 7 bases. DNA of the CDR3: TGTGCCATCAGTGTGTCGGTAGGGGGCGAGGGTGGCTACACCTTC. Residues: CAISVSVGGEGGYTF.

In DNA, the CDR3 is TGTGCCAGCAGCTTGGACAGTAACTATGGCTACACCTTC. Amino acid sequence: CASSLDSNYGYTF. The chain employs TRBV7-2 and TRBJ1-2; D possibly corresponds to TRBD1 (6 bases). This CDR3 spans 13 amino acids. Germline V CDR1 and CDR2: SGHTA, FQGNSA. V lost 3 bases to trimming and J lost 1 base, with 6 bases between them.

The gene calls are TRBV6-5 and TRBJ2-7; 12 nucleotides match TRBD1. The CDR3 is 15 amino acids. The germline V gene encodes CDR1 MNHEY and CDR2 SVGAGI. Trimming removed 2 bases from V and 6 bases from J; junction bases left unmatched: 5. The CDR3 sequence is CASSYPGTGGGEQYF. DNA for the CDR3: TGTGCCAGCAGTTACCCCGGGACAGGGGGCGGCGAGCAGTACTTC.

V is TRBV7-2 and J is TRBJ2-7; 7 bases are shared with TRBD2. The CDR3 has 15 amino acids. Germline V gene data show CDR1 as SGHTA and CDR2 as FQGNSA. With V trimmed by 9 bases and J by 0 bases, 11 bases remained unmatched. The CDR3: CARPSSGLSSYEQYF. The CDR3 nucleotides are TGTGCCAGACCGAGTAGCGGGTTAAGCTCCTACGAGCAGTACTTC.

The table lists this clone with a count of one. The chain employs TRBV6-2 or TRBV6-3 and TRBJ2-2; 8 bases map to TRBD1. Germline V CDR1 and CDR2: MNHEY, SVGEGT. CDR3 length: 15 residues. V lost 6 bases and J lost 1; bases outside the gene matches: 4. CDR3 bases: TGTGCCAGCAGCACCACAGGGGGGAACACCGGGGAGCTGTTTTTT. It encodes CASSTTGGNTGELFF.

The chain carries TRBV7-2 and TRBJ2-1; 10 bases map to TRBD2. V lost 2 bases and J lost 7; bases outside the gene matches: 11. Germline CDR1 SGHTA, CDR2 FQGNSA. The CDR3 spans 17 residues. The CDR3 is CASSLYSEASGSNEQFF. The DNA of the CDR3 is TGTGCCAGCAGCTTATACTCGGAGGCTAGCGGGAGTAATGAGCAGTTCTTC.

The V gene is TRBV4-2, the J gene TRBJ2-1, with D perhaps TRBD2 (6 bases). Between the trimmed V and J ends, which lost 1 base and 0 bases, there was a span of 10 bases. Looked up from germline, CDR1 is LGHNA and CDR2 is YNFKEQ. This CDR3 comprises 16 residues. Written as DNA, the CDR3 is TGTGCCAGCAGCCAAGCAGAGCGGGTCTCCTACAATGAGCAGTTCTTC. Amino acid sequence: CASSQAERVSYNEQFF.

CDR3 loop: CASSQEGGLAGVSGELFF. For the CDR3, the DNA is TGTGCCAGCAGCCAAGAAGGCGGACTAGCGGGAGTGTCCGGGGAGCTGTTTTTT. The J gene is TRBJ2-2, the V gene TRBV14; 13 positions match TRBD2. The V gene end was trimmed by 0 bases and the J gene end by 6 bases; junction bases not matched to a gene: 7. The CDR3 contains 18 residues. The V gene's germline CDR1 is SGHDN and CDR2 FVKESK.

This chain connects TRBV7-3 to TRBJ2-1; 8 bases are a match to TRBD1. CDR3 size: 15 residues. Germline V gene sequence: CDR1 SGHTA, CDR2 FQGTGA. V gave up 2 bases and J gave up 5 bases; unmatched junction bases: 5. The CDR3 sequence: CASSLEGQVHNEQFF. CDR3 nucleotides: TGTGCCAGCAGCTTAGAGGGACAGGTACACAATGAGCAGTTCTTC.

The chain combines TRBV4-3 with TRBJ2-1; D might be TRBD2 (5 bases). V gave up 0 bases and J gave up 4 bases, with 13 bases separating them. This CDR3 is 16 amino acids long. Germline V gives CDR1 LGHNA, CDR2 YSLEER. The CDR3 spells CASSQDRQRPYNEQFF. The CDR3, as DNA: TGCGCCAGCAGCCAAGATCGCCAGCGGCCATACAATGAGCAGTTCTTC.

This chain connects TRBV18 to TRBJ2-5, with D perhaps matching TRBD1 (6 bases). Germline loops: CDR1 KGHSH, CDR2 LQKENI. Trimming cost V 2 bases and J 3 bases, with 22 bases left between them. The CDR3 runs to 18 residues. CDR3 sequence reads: CASSPRGVGTKGEETQYF. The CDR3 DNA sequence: TGTGCCAGCTCACCAAGAGGTGTGGGGACAAAAGGGGAAGAGACCCAGTACTTC. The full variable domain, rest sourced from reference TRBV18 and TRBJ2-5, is NAGVMQNPRHLVRRRGQEARLRCSPMKGHSHVYWYRQLPEEGLKFMVYLQKENIIDESGMPKERFSAEFPKEGPSILRIQQVVRGDSAAYFCASSPRGVGTKGEETQYFGPGTRLLVL.

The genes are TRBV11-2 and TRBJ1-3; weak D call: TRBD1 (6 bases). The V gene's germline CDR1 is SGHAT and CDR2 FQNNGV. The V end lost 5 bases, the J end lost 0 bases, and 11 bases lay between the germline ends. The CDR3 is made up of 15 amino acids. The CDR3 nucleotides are TGTGCCAGCAGCGCCGGGACAAGCTCTGGAAACACCATATATTTT. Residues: CASSAGTSSGNTIYF. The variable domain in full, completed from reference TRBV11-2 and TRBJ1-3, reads EAGVAQSPRYKIIEKRQSVAFWCNPISGHATLYWYQQILGQGPKLLIQFQNNGVVDDSQLPKDRFSAERLKGVDSTLKIQPAKLEDSAVYLCASSAGTSSGNTIYFGEGSWLTVV.

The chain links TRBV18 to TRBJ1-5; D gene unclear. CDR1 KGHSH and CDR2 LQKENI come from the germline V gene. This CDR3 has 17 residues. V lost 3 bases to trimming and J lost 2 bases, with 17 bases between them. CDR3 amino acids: CASSPPAVGGGNQPQHF. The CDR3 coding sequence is TGTGCCAGCTCACCTCCGGCGGTTGGCGGAGGCAATCAGCCCCAGCATTTT.

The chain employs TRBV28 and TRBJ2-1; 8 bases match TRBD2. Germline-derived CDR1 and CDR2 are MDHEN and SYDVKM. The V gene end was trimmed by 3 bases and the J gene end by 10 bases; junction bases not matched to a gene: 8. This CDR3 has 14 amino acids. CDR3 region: CASSFIKREKEQFF. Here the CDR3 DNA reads TGTGCCAGCAGTTTTATCAAGCGGGAGAAGGAGCAGTTCTTC.

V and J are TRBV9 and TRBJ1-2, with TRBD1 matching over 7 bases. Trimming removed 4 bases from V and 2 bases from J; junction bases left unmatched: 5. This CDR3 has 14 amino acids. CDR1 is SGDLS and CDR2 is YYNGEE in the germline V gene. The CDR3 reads CASSQMGQNYGYTF. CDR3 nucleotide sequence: TGTGCCAGCAGCCAAATGGGACAGAACTATGGCTACACCTTC.

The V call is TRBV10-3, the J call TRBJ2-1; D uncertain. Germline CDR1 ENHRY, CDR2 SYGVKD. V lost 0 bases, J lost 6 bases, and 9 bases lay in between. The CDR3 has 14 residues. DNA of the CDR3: TGTGCCATCAGTGAGTCTTTTCTGAGCAATGAGCAGTTCTTC. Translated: CAISESFLSNEQFF.

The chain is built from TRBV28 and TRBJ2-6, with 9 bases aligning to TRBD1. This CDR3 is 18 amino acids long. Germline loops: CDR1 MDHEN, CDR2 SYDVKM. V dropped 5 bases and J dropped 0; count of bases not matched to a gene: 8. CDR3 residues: CASSPTQGATSGANVLTF. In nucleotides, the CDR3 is TGTGCCAGCAGTCCGACACAGGGGGCAACCTCTGGGGCCAACGTCCTGACTTTC.